This TCR beta chain was identified during a study of radiation and T cells in renal cell carcinoma. Overall study context: Nephrectomy followed 15 Gy stereotactic body radiation by 4 weeks.

Data came from immunoSEQ multiplex PCR; TCRdb stores just in-frame clones and leaves some out. The sample lists 90,000 to 100,000 clones; 75% to 90% were seen once. The CDR3 runs to 14 residues. Germline values: CDR1 MNHEY, CDR2 SVGAGI. V lost 4 bases and J 5 bases, leaving 14 bases between the germline ends. Time point defined: baseline pretreatment blood. Regarding treatment: 15 Gy SBRT to primary tumor, nephrectomy 4 weeks later. This chain connects TRBV6-5 to TRBJ1-1; D gene uncertain. The TCR originated in a man in his fifties with renal cell carcinoma. The sample here was blood, taken from a patient whose treatment included radiotherapy and nephrectomy. CDR3 region: CASSLEGLGTEAFF. CDR3 in DNA: TGTGCCAGCAGTTTGGAGGGCCTGGGGACTGAAGCTTTCTTT.